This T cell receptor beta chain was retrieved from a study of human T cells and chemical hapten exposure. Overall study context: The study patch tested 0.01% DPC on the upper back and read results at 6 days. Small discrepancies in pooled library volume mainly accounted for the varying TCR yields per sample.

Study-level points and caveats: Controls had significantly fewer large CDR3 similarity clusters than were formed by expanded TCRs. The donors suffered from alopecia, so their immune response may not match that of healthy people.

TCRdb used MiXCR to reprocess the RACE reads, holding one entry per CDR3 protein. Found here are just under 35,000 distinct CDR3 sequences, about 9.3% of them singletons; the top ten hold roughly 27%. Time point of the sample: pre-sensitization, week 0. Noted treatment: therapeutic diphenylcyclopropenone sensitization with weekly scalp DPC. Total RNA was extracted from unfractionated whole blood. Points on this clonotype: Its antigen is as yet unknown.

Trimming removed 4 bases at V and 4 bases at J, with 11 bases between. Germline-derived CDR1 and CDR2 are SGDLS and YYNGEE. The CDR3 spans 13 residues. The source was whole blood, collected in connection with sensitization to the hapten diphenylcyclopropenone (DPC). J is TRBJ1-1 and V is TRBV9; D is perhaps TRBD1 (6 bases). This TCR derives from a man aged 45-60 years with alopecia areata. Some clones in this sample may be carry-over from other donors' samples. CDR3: CASSLGQTTEAFF. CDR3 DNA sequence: TGTGCCAGCAGCCTCGGACAGACCACTGAAGCTTTCTTT.